The TCR beta chain described here comes from a study of OX40 agonist ivuxolimab in advanced cancers. Study-wide points: Some patients without response likewise showed low normalized clonal expansion.

Of note for this clone: Antigen specificity is unknown.

Germline trimming cut 2 bases from V and 4 bases from J; bases unmatched to any gene: 20. The CDR3 is made up of 20 amino acids. Germline V lookup: CDR1 MGHRA, CDR2 YSYEKL. Here immunoSEQ multiplex PCR was the method, and the copy in TCRdb shows in-frame clones only, minus some. In the table there are 60,000 to 65,000 clones, 75% to 95% of which are singletons. The TCR originated in an adult with an advanced solid tumor such as melanoma, head and neck, liver or kidney cancer. Material: CD4+ or CD8+ T cells sorted from blood, obtained in a trial of the OX40 agonist ivuxolimab. The V call is TRBV4-1, the J call TRBJ2-3; TRBD2 matches at 8 bases. CDR3 loop: CASSQYLARANSGTPDTQYF. In nucleotides, the CDR3 is TGCGCCAGCAGCCAATATCTCGCCCGAGCTAATAGCGGGACGCCAGATACGCAGTATTTT.